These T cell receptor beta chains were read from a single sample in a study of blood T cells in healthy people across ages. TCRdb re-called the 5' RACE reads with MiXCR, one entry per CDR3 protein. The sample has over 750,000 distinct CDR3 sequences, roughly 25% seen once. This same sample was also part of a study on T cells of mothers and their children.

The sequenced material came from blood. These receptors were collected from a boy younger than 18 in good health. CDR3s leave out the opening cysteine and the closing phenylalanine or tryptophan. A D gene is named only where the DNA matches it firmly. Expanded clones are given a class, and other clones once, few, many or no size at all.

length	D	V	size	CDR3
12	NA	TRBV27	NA	ATSAPGLRYEQY
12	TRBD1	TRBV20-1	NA	SAVGQGIYNEQF
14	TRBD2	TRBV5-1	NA	ASSTGLAGGQETQY
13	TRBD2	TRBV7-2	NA	ASSLTSGGADEQF
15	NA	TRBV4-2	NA	ASSQESPWGIGETQY
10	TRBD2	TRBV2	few	ARTGLAFEQY
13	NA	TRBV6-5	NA	ASSYSQPGGETQY
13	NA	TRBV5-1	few	ASHGTQVTRETQY
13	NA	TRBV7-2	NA	ASSHAASGANVLT
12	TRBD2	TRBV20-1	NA	SANPSGRGNEQF
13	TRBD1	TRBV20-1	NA	SARGTGAGANVLT
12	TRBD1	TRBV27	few	ASTDAQGARGYT
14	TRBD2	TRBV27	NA	ASSLGSGRDQETQY
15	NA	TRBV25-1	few	ASSELGGGPGANVLT
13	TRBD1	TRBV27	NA	ASSARDRGQETQY
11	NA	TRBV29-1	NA	SASGMNYNEQF
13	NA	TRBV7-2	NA	ASSFEHANTGELF
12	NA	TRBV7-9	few	ASSLEPLLAEAF
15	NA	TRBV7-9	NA	ASSLVGGRDMNTEAF
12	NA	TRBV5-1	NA	ASSTAGLLEEQF
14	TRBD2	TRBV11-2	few	ASSLGSAGGNFEQY
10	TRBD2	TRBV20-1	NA	SAGGAQETQY
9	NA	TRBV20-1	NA	SASRDLEQY
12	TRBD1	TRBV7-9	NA	ASTPRDREETQY
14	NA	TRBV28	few	ASSPITKATYNEQF